The 3 T cell receptor beta chains below were found in one sample sequenced in a study of T cells in Graves' hyperthyroidism and ophthalmopathy. TCR beta CDR3 regions were amplified from RNA transcripts. First-round RT-PCR of the TCR CDR3 relied on the HTBI primer set. MiXCR was run by TCRdb on the multiplex PCR reads, yielding one entry per CDR3 protein. The sample has roughly 710,000 distinct CDR3 sequences, 35% seen once. Sequenced: blood. The receptors were sampled from a woman in her 40s with Graves' hyperthyroidism.

The CDR3 loop reads CASSFQPWSGLDTQYF. The CDR3 nucleotides are TGTGCCAGCAGCTTCCAACCGTGGTCTGGTTTGGATACGCAGTATTTT. J is TRBJ2-3 and V is TRBV7-3, with no clear D. CDR3 length: 16 residues. CDR1 SGHTA and CDR2 FQGTGA come from the germline V gene. Between the trimmed V and J ends, which lost 3 bases and 6 bases, there was a span of 19 bases.

This clonotype appeared many times. The chain combines TRBV29-1 with TRBJ1-2; the D gene is possibly TRBD1 (6 bases). Germline V gene data show CDR1 as SQVTM and CDR2 as ANQGSEA. The CDR3 is made up of 12 amino acids. Trimming stripped 3 bases from V and 8 bases from J, with 13 bases between. CDR3 DNA: TGCAGCGTTGACGACGGGGGCAACGGCTACACCTTC. Its protein product is CSVDDGGNGYTF.

This clonotype was found many times. The rearrangement links TRBV7-8 to TRBJ1-5; D unresolved. Germline V lookup: CDR1 SGHVS, CDR2 FQNEAQ. The length of the CDR3 is 15 residues. The ends were cut back, 0 bases at V and 4 bases at J, with 10 bases in the middle. The CDR3 is CASSLAGGRNQPQHF. The DNA of the CDR3 is TGTGCCAGCAGCTTAGCCGGCGGAAGGAATCAGCCCCAGCATTTT. The full variable domain, with the rest looked up from reference TRBV7-8 and TRBJ1-5, is GAGVSQSPRYKVAKRGQDVALRCDPISGHVSLFWYQQALGQGPEFLTYFQNEAQLDKSGLPSDRFFAERPEGSVSTLKIQRTQQEDSAVYLCASSLAGGRNQPQHFGDGTRLSIL.